This TCR beta chain was obtained from a study of PD-L1 blockade in urothelial cancer. Study-level information: In the patient group, about 85% of the roughly 29 were males with bladder-origin urothelial cancer.

Germline V gene data show CDR1 as LNHNV and CDR2 as YYDKDF (reference sequence). The CDR3 extends over 16 amino acids. V lost 0 bases, J lost 6 bases, and 17 bases lay in between. PCRs were each spiked with synthetic TCR analog templates. The assay was immunoSEQ multiplex PCR, and TCRdb's table has in-frame clones only and misses some. The sample records 60,000 to 75,000 clones, about 83% being singletons. Time point described: pretreatment peripheral blood. Each patient supplied 1 to 8 pretreatment and on-treatment samples. This sequence originates from a woman between 65 and 79 years old with urothelial cancer. The V gene is TRBV15, the J gene TRBJ1-2; a possible D gene is TRBD1 (5 bases). The sample consisted of PBMCs, taken around atezolizumab (anti-PD-L1) treatment. For the CDR3, the DNA is TGTGCCACCAGCAGAGATTTGGCCGGCAGGGAGGATGGCTACACCTTC. This gives the protein CATSRDLAGREDGYTF.